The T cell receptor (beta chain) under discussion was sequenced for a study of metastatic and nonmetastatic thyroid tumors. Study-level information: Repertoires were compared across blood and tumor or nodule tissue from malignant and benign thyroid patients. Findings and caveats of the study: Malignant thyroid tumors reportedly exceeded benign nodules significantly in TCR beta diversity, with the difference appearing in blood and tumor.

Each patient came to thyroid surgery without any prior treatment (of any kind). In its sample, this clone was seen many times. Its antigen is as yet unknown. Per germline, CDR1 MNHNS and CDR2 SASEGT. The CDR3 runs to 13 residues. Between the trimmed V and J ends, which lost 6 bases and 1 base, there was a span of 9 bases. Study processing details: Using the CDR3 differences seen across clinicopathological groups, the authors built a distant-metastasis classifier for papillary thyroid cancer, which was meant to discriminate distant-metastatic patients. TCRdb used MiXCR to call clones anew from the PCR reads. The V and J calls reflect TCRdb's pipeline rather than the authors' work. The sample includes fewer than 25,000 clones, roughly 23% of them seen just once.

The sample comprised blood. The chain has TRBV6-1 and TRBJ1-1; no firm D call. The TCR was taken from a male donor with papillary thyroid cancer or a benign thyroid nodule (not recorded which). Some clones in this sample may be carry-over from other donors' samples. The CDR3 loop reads CASSLQENTEAFF. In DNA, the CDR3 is TGTGCCAGCAGCCTCCAGGAGAACACTGAAGCTTTCTTT.